Below, 14 T cell receptor beta chains from the same sample are listed, as sequenced in a study of response to subunit inactivated influenza vaccine. In TCRdb, the RT-PCR reads were re-called with MiXCR into one record per CDR3 protein. The profile shows approximately 230,000 distinct CDR3 sequences, 9% to 15% of them singletons. Source: non-naive T cells sorted from PBMCs, taken 14 to 15 days before vaccination. Every receptor here comes from a man aged 50-60 years who received an inactivated influenza vaccine.

This clonotype was counted many times. The rearrangement links TRBV20-1 to TRBJ2-3; D is unresolved. CDR3 size: 14 residues. CDR1 DFQATT and CDR2 SNEGSKA come from the germline V gene (reference sequence). V lost 4 bases, J lost 7 bases, and 18 bases lay in between. CDR3 DNA sequence: TGCAGTGCTAAAGCTCCGGATTCCCCGAATACGCAGTATTTT. This encodes CSAKAPDSPNTQYF.

This chain connects TRBV6-1 to TRBJ2-5; TRBD1 is a possible D gene (6 bases). The CDR3 is made up of 13 amino acids. The V and J ends lost 7 bases and 2 bases respectively, with 11 bases between them. Germline CDR1 is MNHNS and CDR2 is SASEGT. The CDR3 DNA reads TGTGCCAGCAACCAGGGGCCGCAAGAGACCCAGTACTTC. Amino acid sequence: CASNQGPQETQYF.

The table lists this clonotype with many counts. The chain uses TRBV5-1 and TRBJ1-1; 11 nucleotides align to TRBD1. CDR3 length: 15 amino acids. Germline lookup yields CDR1 SGHRS and CDR2 YFSETQ. Losses at the gene ends were 7 bases for V and 5 bases for J; bases not matched to a gene: 10. CDR3 nucleotide sequence: TGCGCCAGCTCTGGCGGACAGGGGGCCAGGACTGAAGCTTTCTTT. This sequence encodes CASSGGQGARTEAFF.

This clonotype was recorded many times. The chain recombines TRBV5-5 with TRBJ2-2; the D call may be TRBD1 or TRBD2 (5 bases each). V was pared by 0 bases and J by 7 bases, with 13 bases between. Per the germline V gene, CDR1 is SGHKS and CDR2 is YYEKEE (reference sequence). The CDR3 consists of 15 residues. The CDR3 DNA sequence: TGTGCCAGCAGCTTGGGGGGCACGAGGGGCGGGGAGCTGTTTTTT. Its protein is CASSLGGTRGGELFF.

Remarks on this clonotype: The junction departs from the called germline gene at one end, perhaps through a read error. This chain links TRBV7-3 with TRBJ2-3; 7 positions agree with TRBD2. CDR3 length: 14 amino acids. Germline-derived CDR1 and CDR2 are SGHTA and FQGTGA. The CDR3, as DNA: TGTGTCAGCAGCGAGGGGACTAATACAGATACGCAGTATTTT. This encodes CVSSEGTNTDTQYF.

The chain links TRBV19 to TRBJ2-1; 9 bases match TRBD2. Trimming at V came to 3 bases and at J to 4 bases, leaving 7 bases not matched to a gene. Germline CDR1 reads LNHDA; CDR2 reads SQIVND (reference sequence). CDR3 length: 16 residues. CDR3 nucleotide sequence: TGTGCCAGTAGTATGGAAGCGGGAGGCCGTTACAATGAGCAGTTCTTC. Translating gives CASSMEAGGRYNEQFF. The complete variable domain, with remaining parts taken from reference TRBV19 and TRBJ2-1, reads DGGITQSPKYLFRKEGQNVTLSCEQNLNHDAMYWYRQDPGQGLRLIYYSQIVNDFQKGDIAEGYSVSREKKESFPLTVTSAQKNPTAFYLCASSMEAGGRYNEQFFGPGTRLTVL.

This clonotype was seen more than once but under ten times. This chain uses TRBV11-2 with TRBJ1-6; D might be TRBD1 (6 bases). Germline V gene sequence: CDR1 SGHAT, CDR2 FQNNGV. Deletions cut 8 bases from V and 9 bases from J, with 17 bases between. The CDR3 is 14 amino acids. This CDR3 is CASGSRDKISPLHF. The CDR3 DNA sequence: TGTGCCAGCGGGAGCCGGGACAAGATTTCACCCCTCCACTTT. Full variable domain (outside the CDR3, taken from reference TRBV11-2 and TRBJ1-6): EAGVAQSPRYKIIEKRQSVAFWCNPISGHATLYWYQQILGQGPKLLIQFQNNGVVDDSQLPKDRFSAERLKGVDSTLKIQPAKLEDSAVYLCASGSRDKISPLHFGNGTRLTVT.

Only a few counts were recorded for this clonotype. The chain recombines TRBV20-1 with TRBJ2-1; D may be TRBD1 or TRBD2 (5 bases each). Germline V gene lookup returns CDR1 DFQATT and CDR2 SNEGSKA (reference sequence). Deletions cut 4 bases from V and 4 bases from J, with 17 bases between. This CDR3 has 15 amino acids. The CDR3, as DNA: TGCAGTGCTAAGGGACGACAGACCCATTACAATGAGCAGTTCTTC. Its translation is CSAKGRQTHYNEQFF.

In DNA form, the CDR3 reads TGTGCCAGCAGCCCCACTCGGGGGTGGGAGACCCAGTACTTC. This sequence encodes CASSPTRGWETQYF. The chain has TRBV3-1 and TRBJ2-5, with a weak D call TRBD2 (6 bases). The CDR3 sequence is 14 residues long. CDR1 LGHDT and CDR2 YNNKEL come from the germline V gene (reference sequence). The ends were cut back, 4 bases at V and 5 bases at J, with 14 bases in the middle.

This clonotype was detected a few times. The rearrangement uses TRBV12-3 or TRBV12-4 and TRBJ2-7; the match to TRBD1 covers 7 bases. The CDR3 extends over 14 amino acids. V lost 5 bases to trimming and J lost 0 bases; unmatched junction nucleotides: 4. For the CDR3, the DNA is TGTGCCAGCAGTCAGGACAGGTCCTCCTACGAGCAGTACTTC. Translated, it gives CASSQDRSSYEQYF.

The genes are TRBV24-1 and TRBJ2-5; D might be TRBD2 (7 bases). CDR1 KGHDR and CDR2 SFDVKD come from the germline V gene. Trimming stripped 4 bases from V and 5 bases from J, with 16 bases between. CDR3 length: 15 residues. CDR3 sequence: CATSEPGGGIETQYF. CDR3 nucleotide sequence: TGTGCCACCAGTGAGCCAGGCGGGGGCATCGAGACCCAGTACTTC.

The chain combines TRBV19 with TRBJ1-2, with 9 nucleotides matching TRBD1. The trim removed 6 bases at V and 4 bases at J, leaving 15 bases unmatched. Germline V gene data show CDR1 as LNHDA and CDR2 as SQIVND (reference sequence). The CDR3 is 17 residues long. The CDR3, as DNA: TGTGCCAGTAGCCCAAAGGGAGGGACAGGGAGTGTCTATGGCTACACCTTC. Amino acid sequence: CASSPKGGTGSVYGYTF.

Notes on this clonotype: A read error may be the cause here, since a much bigger clone is one base away. This sequence joins TRBV12-3 or TRBV12-4 and TRBJ2-7; 7 bases fit TRBD2. The trim removed 6 bases at V and 4 bases at J, leaving 12 bases unmatched. This CDR3 is built from 15 residues. The CDR3 loop is CASSRRLGREYEQYF. The CDR3 nucleotides read TGTGCCAGCAGCCGCCGATTGGGGCGGGAGTACGAGCAGTACTTC.

J is TRBJ2-5 and V is TRBV11-2; D unresolved. Germline loops: CDR1 SGHAT, CDR2 FQNNGV. The ends were cut back, 3 bases at V and 5 bases at J, with 10 bases in the middle. There are 13 residues in the CDR3. CDR3 coding DNA: TGTGCCAGCAGCTTTGGGGTAGGGGAGACCCAGTACTTC. As protein: CASSFGVGETQYF.